These T cell receptor beta chains were read from a single sample in a study of cytomegalovirus exposure and HLA in healthy donors. Method: immunoSEQ multiplex PCR; TCRdb's copy keeps in-frame clones and lacks some. The sample carries 200,000 or so clones, 84% recorded once. Sequenced sample: PBMCs. The receptors were gathered from a boy aged 5-17 years in good health and CMV-seronegative. CDR3s include the opening cysteine and the closing phenylalanine or tryptophan. The order of the fields is D gene, J gene, V gene, clone size, CDR3 DNA, CDR3 protein. The D gene is left open where the match is weak. Not every row has a clone size; where given, it reads once, few, many or a size class.

>.|TRBJ1-1|TRBV6-5|.
TGTGCCAGCATCCGAATGGGAGGAGGCACTGAAGCTTTCTTT
CASIRMGGGTEAFF
>TRBD1|TRBJ2-7|TRBV7-9|.
TGTGCCAGCAGCTCCGGGACAGGAACCTACGAGCAGTACTTC
CASSSGTGTYEQYF
>.|TRBJ2-7|TRBV13|.
TGTGCCAGCAGCTTATTTGGGAGTCTCCACGAGCAGTACTTC
CASSLFGSLHEQYF
>.|TRBJ2-7|TRBV7-9|.
TGTGCCAGCAGCTTTCTACAGGCCAGGCCCTACGAGCAGTACTTC
CASSFLQARPYEQYF
>.|TRBJ1-4|TRBV6-5|.
TGTGCCAGCAGTTGGCGACAGTCTAATGAAAAACTGTTTTTT
CASSWRQSNEKLFF
>TRBD2|TRBJ2-1|TRBV2|.
TGTGCCAGCGGAGTCCAGGATGGGAAGGGACTAGCGGGAGGTTATGAGCAGTTCTTC
CASGVQDGKGLAGGYEQFF
>TRBD1|TRBJ1-1|TRBV19|.
TGTGCCAGTAGTATGAAGGGGACAGACACTGAAGCTTTCTTT
CASSMKGTDTEAFF
>TRBD2|TRBJ2-7|TRBV9|once
TGTGCCAGCAGCGTCCCGTTCGGGCGGCTAGCGGTTTGGGTCCTCCACTACGAGCAGTACTTC
CASSVPFGRLAVWVLHYEQYF
>.|TRBJ2-1|TRBV19|once
TGTGCCAGTAGTAAGGGGGATCTCGGTAACAATGAGCAGTTCTTC
CASSKGDLGNNEQFF
>.|TRBJ1-1|TRBV9|.
TGTGCCAGCAACACAGGGAACACTGAAGCTTTCTTT
CASNTGNTEAFF
>.|TRBJ1-4|TRBV6-1|.
TGTGCCAGCATCAACCTGGGAGGGGGTTCTGAAAAACTGTTTTTT
CASINLGGGSEKLFF
>TRBD1|TRBJ2-1|TRBV4-1|few
TGCGCCAGCAGCCAAACTACGACAGGGGGCCGGAATGAGCAGTTCTTC
CASSQTTTGGRNEQFF
>.|TRBJ2-5|TRBV30|.
TGTGCCTGGGGGAGTTTGGAGACCCAGTACTTC
CAWGSLETQYF
>.|TRBJ1-5|TRBV18|.
TGTGCCAGCTCACCAGGGGCGAGCAATCAGCCCCAGCATTTT
CASSPGASNQPQHF
>TRBD2|TRBJ2-5|TRBV6-1|.
TGTGCCAGCAGTGAACAGCAGCGGGGGACCCAGTACTTC
CASSEQQRGTQYF
>.|TRBJ1-2|TRBV30|few
TGTGCCTGGAGTCCGGGGTGGAATGGCTACACCTTC
CAWSPGWNGYTF
>TRBD2|TRBJ2-1|TRBV7-8|.
TGTGCCAGCAGCCCAGCGGGGGGATGGTCGGTGCAGTTCTTC
CASSPAGGWSVQFF
>.|TRBJ1-6|TRBV30|.
TGTGCCTGGCAGACAGGCCTTAATTCACCCCTCCACTTT
CAWQTGLNSPLHF
>TRBD1|TRBJ1-1|TRBV5-1|once
TGCGCCAGCAGCTTGGTCCTGAGGGCAGGGGGCGTTGACACTGAAGCTTTCTTT
CASSLVLRAGGVDTEAFF
>TRBD2|TRBJ2-6|TRBV9|.
TGTGCCAGCAGCTCTAGCGGGGGGCGAGGATCTGGGGCCAACGTCCTGACTTTC
CASSSSGGRGSGANVLTF
>.|TRBJ1-3|TRBV6-1|once
TGTGCCAGCAGTCCAGGGACTGGAAACACCATATATTTT
CASSPGTGNTIYF
>TRBD1|TRBJ1-1|TRBV7-9|.
TGTGCCAGCAGCTTAGACGCGTGGGACAGCTACACTGAAGCTTTCTTT
CASSLDAWDSYTEAFF
>TRBD1|TRBJ2-3|TRBV5-8|.
TGTGCCAGCAGCCCTAGACAGGGGAAAGATACGCAGTATTTT
CASSPRQGKDTQYF
>.|TRBJ1-1|TRBV5-4|.
TGTGCCAGCAGCGCTCACCCCGGGGCTGAAGCTTTCTTT
CASSAHPGAEAFF
>.|TRBJ1-2|TRBV9|.
TGTGCCAGCAGCCCTCGGACCTCCCATATAGGGGCTAATGGCTACACCTTC
CASSPRTSHIGANGYTF
>.|TRBJ1-5|TRBV9|.
TGTGCCAGCAGCCCGGGTGGCACCAGACGGCCCCAGCATTTT
CASSPGGTRRPQHF
>TRBD2|TRBJ2-1|TRBV19|few
TGTGCCAGTTCACCGGGACTAGCGGTAGGCAATGAGCAGTTCTTC
CASSPGLAVGNEQFF
>.|TRBJ1-2|TRBV5-6|few
TGTGCCAGCAGTTTTACAGGGTCCCCTAACTATGGCTACACCTTC
CASSFTGSPNYGYTF
>TRBD2|TRBJ2-1|TRBV5-5|few
TGTGCCAGCAGCTTAACTAGCGGGGGGGTTGATGAGCAGTTCTTC
CASSLTSGGVDEQFF